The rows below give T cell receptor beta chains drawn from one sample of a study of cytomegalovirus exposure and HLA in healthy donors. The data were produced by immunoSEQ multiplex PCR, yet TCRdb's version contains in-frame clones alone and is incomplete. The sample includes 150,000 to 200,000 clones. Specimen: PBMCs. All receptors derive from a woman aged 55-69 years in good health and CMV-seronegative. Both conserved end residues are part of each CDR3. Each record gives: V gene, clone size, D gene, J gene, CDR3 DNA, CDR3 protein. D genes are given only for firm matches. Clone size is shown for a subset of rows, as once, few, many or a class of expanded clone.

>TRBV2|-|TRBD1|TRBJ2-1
TGTGCCAGCAGACAGGGGGGCTACAATGAGCAGTTCTTC
CASRQGGYNEQFF
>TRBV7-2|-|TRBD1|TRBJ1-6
TGTGCCAGCAGCTCCCGACAGGGAAATTCACCCCTCCACTTT
CASSSRQGNSPLHF
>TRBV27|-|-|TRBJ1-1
TGTGCCAGCAGCTCCGCCGGGGTTGTGAACACTGAAGCTTTCTTT
CASSSAGVVNTEAFF
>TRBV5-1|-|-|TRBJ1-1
TGCGCCAGCAGCTTGGTGGACAGCACTGAAGCTTTCTTT
CASSLVDSTEAFF
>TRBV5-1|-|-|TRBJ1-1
TGCGCCAGCAGCCCCGGGACACGCACTGAAGCTTTCTTT
CASSPGTRTEAFF
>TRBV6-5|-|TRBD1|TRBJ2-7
TGTGCCAGCATTAAGACAGGGGACCCCTACGAGCAGTACTTC
CASIKTGDPYEQYF
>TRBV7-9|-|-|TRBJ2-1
TGTGCCAGCAGCATACCGATAGCGGAAATTTCCTACAATGAGCAGTTCTTC
CASSIPIAEISYNEQFF
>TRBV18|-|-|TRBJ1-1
TGTGCCAGCTCACCACCACTGGGGAGGGCTGAAGCTTTCTTT
CASSPPLGRAEAFF
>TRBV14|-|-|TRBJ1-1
TGTGCCAGCAGTCCCCCCCAATCGGTCACTGAAGCTTTCTTT
CASSPPQSVTEAFF
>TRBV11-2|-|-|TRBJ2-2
TGTGCCAGCAGCCCTCGGTGGCGGCAAACGGGCGGGGAGCTGTTTTTT
CASSPRWRQTGGELFF
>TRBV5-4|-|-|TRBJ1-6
TGTGCCAGCAGCTTGGGGCCTTTCGATTCACCCCTCCACTTT
CASSLGPFDSPLHF
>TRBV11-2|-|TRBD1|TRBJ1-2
TGTGCCAGCAGCTCTATTAGGAGGACAGGGTTGGATGGCTACACCTTC
CASSSIRRTGLDGYTF
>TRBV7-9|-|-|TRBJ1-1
TGTGCCACCACAGCTTTTAACACTGAAGCTTTCTTT
CATTAFNTEAFF
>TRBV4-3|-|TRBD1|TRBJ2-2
TGCGCCAGCAGCCTGGCCGCAGGGGGAAACACCGGGGAGCTGTTTTTT
CASSLAAGGNTGELFF
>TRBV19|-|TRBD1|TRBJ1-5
TGTGCCAGTACCGTTACAGGGGAAGGCAATCAGCCCCAGCATTTT
CASTVTGEGNQPQHF
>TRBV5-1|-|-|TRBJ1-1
TGCGCCAGCAGCATGGACAGGAACACTGAAGCTTTCTTT
CASSMDRNTEAFF
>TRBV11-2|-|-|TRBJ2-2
TGTGCCAGCAGCTCAAGGACTATGCCGTTCAACACCGGGGAGCTGTTTTTT
CASSSRTMPFNTGELFF
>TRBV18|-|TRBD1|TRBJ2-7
TGTGCCAGCTCACCCAACCTCGCTGGACAGGGGTCCTACGAGCAGTACTTC
CASSPNLAGQGSYEQYF
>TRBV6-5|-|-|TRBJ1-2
TGTGCCAGCAGTTTGACAGGATTCCTCGGCTACACCTTC
CASSLTGFLGYTF
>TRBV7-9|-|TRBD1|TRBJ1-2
TGTGCCAGCAGCTATAGCTTTGGGACAGCTATGGAAGGCTATGGCTACACCTTC
CASSYSFGTAMEGYGYTF
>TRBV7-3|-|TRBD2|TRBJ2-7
TGTGCCAGCAGCCCGACTAGCGGGGGCCCCTACGAGCAGTACTTC
CASSPTSGGPYEQYF
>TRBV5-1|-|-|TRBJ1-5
TGCGCCAGCAGCGAACAGGGCTTTGGCAATCAGCCCCAGCATTTT
CASSEQGFGNQPQHF
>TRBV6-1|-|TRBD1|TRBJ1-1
TGTGCCAGCGGTCGGGACAGGGCTGGGGGCACTGAAGCTTTCTTT
CASGRDRAGGTEAFF
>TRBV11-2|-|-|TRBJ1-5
TGTGCCAGCAGCATCAGGGGTAGGGATCAGCCCCAGCATTTT
CASSIRGRDQPQHF
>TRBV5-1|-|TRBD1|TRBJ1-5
TGCGCCAGCAGCTTAAGGGACAGGGGGCGTAAAGGCAATCAGCCCCAGCATTTT
CASSLRDRGRKGNQPQHF
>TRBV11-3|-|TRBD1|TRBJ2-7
TGTGCCAGCAGCTTAAGGGACAGGGGCTACGAGCAGTACTTC
CASSLRDRGYEQYF
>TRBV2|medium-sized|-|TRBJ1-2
TGTGCCAGCGGAGGGAGCCGATACACCTTC
CASGGSRYTF
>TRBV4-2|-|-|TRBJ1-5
TGTGCCAGCAGCCAAGAAGAGGCGGGACAGCCCCAGCATTTT
CASSQEEAGQPQHF
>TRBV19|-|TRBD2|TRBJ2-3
TGTGCCAGTAATACACTGCGGGGGGAGGGCACAGATACGCAGTATTTT
CASNTLRGEGTDTQYF
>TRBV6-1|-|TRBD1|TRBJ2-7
TGTGCCAGCAGCGCCCGGGACAGGGGGACCTACGAGCAGTACTTC
CASSARDRGTYEQYF
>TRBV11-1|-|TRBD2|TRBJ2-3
TGTGCCAGCAGCTCGAAGCGGGGGTGGACAGATACGCAGTATTTT
CASSSKRGWTDTQYF
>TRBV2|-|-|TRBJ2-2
TGTGCCAGCAGAGATCGCGCAGGGAGGACCGGGGAGCTGTTTTTT
CASRDRAGRTGELFF
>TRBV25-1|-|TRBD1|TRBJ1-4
TGTGCCAGCAGTAGAGGGGGCTCGCCTACTAATGAAAAACTGTTTTTT
CASSRGGSPTNEKLFF
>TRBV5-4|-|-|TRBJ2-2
TGTGCCAGCAGCTTTGGCGGGTCGAACACCGGGGAGCTGTTTTTT
CASSFGGSNTGELFF
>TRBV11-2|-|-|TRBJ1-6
TGTGCCAGCAGCTTAGGGTCGGTACCGAGCTCCTATAATTCACCCCTCCACTTT
CASSLGSVPSSYNSPLHF
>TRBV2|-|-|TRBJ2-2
TGTGCCAGCAGTTTGGGACTTACCACCGGGGAGCTGTTTTTT
CASSLGLTTGELFF